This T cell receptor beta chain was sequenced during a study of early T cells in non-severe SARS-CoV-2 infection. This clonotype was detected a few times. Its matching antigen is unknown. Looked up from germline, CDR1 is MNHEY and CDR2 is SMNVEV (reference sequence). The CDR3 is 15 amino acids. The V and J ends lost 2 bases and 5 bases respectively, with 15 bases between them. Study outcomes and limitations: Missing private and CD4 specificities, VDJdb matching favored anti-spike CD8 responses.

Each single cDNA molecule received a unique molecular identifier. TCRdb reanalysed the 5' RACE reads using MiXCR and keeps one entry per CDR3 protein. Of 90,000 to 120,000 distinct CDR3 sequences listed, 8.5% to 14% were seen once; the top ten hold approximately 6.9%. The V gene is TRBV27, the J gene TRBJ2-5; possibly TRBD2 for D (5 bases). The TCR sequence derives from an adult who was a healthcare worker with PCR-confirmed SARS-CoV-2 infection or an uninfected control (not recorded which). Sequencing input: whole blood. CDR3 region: CASSLKDRDWETQYF. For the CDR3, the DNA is TGTGCCAGCAGTTTAAAGGATCGGGATTGGGAGACCCAGTACTTC.